The 5 T cell receptor beta chains listed next were all sequenced from one sample in a study of CD8 T cells in Susac syndrome. When the RNA was reverse transcribed, random hexamers were used with an input of roughly 0.45 to 1 ug. TCRdb processed the immunoSEQ multiplex PCR reads anew with MiXCR; each CDR3 protein has one entry. Seen here are just over 300,000 distinct CDR3 sequences, around 90% observed once, and the top ten hold approximately 0.065%. Sequencing was done on a sample of CD4+ T cells from PBMCs. These TCRs come from a human donor with multiple sclerosis.

The genes are TRBV20-1 and TRBJ1-5, with 7 nucleotides matching TRBD1. From germline, CDR1 is DFQATT and CDR2 SNEGSKA (reference sequence). Germline trimming cut 3 bases from V and 2 bases from J; bases unmatched to any gene: 4. This CDR3 has 14 amino acids. For the CDR3, the DNA is TGCAGTGCTAGGAGAGGGACAGGCAATCAGCCCCAGCATTTT. This codes for CSARRGTGNQPQHF.

CDR3 sequence reads: CASTAGTGSYEQYF. The CDR3 bases are TGTGCCAGCACCGCCGGGACAGGGTCCTACGAGCAGTACTTC. The rearrangement links TRBV6-2 or TRBV6-3 to TRBJ2-7; 9 bases agree with TRBD1. This CDR3 has 14 residues. The ends lost 7 bases at V and 1 base at J; junction bases unmatched: 5. Germline values: CDR1 MNHEY, CDR2 SVGEGT.

This chain links TRBV6-1 with TRBJ2-6, with TRBD1 matching over 7 bases. The J segment lost 1 base and the V segment lost 11 bases, leaving 2 bases of the junction unmatched. The CDR3 totals 13 residues. Germline assignment: CDR1 MNHNS and CDR2 SASEGT. The CDR3: CAGDSSGANVLTF. In nucleotides, the CDR3 is TGTGCCGGGGACAGTTCTGGGGCCAACGTCCTGACTTTC.

The chain employs TRBV9 and TRBJ2-1, with no clear D. The CDR3 runs 16 residues. CDR1 is SGDLS, CDR2 YYNGEE, per germline. Trimming took 7 bases from V and 0 from J, leaving 17 bases between them. The CDR3 spells CASAWVGTSSYNEQFF. The CDR3 bases are TGTGCCAGCGCGTGGGTCGGTACGAGCTCCTACAATGAGCAGTTCTTC. Complete variable domain (other parts from reference TRBV9 and TRBJ2-1): DSGVTQTPKHLITATGQRVTLRCSPRSGDLSVYWYQQSLDQGLQFLIQYYNGEERAKGNILERFSAQQFPDLHSELNLSSLELGDSALYFCASAWVGTSSYNEQFFGPGTRLTVL.

CDR3 sequence: CATGAGTGTYEQYF. The CDR3 nucleotides read TGTGCCACCGGCGCAGGGACAGGCACCTACGAGCAGTACTTC. This chain links TRBV24-1 with TRBJ2-7; 8 bases map to TRBD1. CDR1 is KGHDR, CDR2 SFDVKD, per germline. J was trimmed by 2 bases and V by 9 bases; bases with no gene match: 8. The CDR3 totals 14 residues.